Following are 27 T cell receptor beta chains from one sample sequenced in a study of blood T cell repertoires in COVID-19. Clones were sequenced by immunoSEQ multiplex PCR, and TCRdb holds only the in-frame ones, with some missing. The sample shows approximately 21,000 clones, 65% to 90% of them seen only once. The sequenced material came from peripheral blood. Every receptor here comes from a human donor with acute or convalescent COVID-19. The donor label of this sample is uncertain.

This chain joins TRBV6-5 and TRBJ1-5; 9 bases are shared with TRBD1. This CDR3 is 15 amino acids long. CDR1 is MNHEY and CDR2 is SVGAGI in the germline V gene. With 6 bases clipped from V and 7 bases from J, the junction kept 10 bases outside the gene matches. The CDR3 DNA reads as TGTGCCAGCAGGCAGACGGGGGACAGGGACCAGCCCCAGCATTTT. Translating gives CASRQTGDRDQPQHF.

The chain is built from TRBV19 and TRBJ1-5; 9 nucleotides line up with TRBD1. Per germline, CDR1 LNHDA and CDR2 SQIVND (reference sequence). Germline trimming cut 3 bases from V and 0 bases from J; bases unmatched to any gene: 12. The CDR3 runs 19 residues. The CDR3 nucleotides are TGTGCCAGTAGTATGGGGACAGGGTCAATACTGGGTAGCAATCAGCCCCAGCATTTT. This translates into CASSMGTGSILGSNQPQHF.

The rearrangement joins TRBV11-3 to TRBJ2-1, with 9 bases aligning to TRBD1. Germline assignment: CDR1 SGHNT and CDR2 YENEEA. This CDR3 is built from 14 residues. V was clipped by 2 bases and J by 6 bases; unmatched bases: 2. In nucleotides, the CDR3 is TGTGCCAGCAGCTTACGACAGGGGGTCAATGAGCAGTTCTTC. Protein product: CASSLRQGVNEQFF. Supplemented by reference TRBV11-3 and TRBJ2-1, the full variable domain reads EAGVVQSPRYKIIEKKQPVAFWCNPISGHNTLYWYLQNLGQGPELLIRYENEEAVDDSQLPKDRFSAERLKGVDSTLKIQPAELGDSAVYLCASSLRQGVNEQFFGPGTRLTVL.

CDR3 in DNA: TGTGCCAGCAGCTTCGAAGTGGGCTGGAACACTGAAGCTTTCTTT. Translation gives CASSFEVGWNTEAFF. V and J are TRBV5-6 and TRBJ1-1; D is undetermined. V gave up 2 bases and J gave up 1 base, with 12 bases separating them. This CDR3 is built from 15 residues. Germline V gene lookup returns CDR1 SGHDT and CDR2 YYEEEE.

The chain uses TRBV6-4 and TRBJ1-5; tentative D call: TRBD1 (5 bases). Germline CDR1 and CDR2: MRHNA and SNTAGT. There are 13 residues in the CDR3. Deletions cut 5 bases from V and 7 bases from J, with 12 bases between. For the CDR3, the DNA is TGTGCCAGCAGTCTTGACAGCGGGCAGCCCCAGCATTTT. Amino acids: CASSLDSGQPQHF.

The chain carries TRBV6-5 and TRBJ1-6; D might be TRBD1 (5 bases). The germline gives CDR1 MNHEY, CDR2 SVGAGI. There are 14 residues in the CDR3. V was cut by 7 bases and J by 10 bases, with 17 bases left in between. CDR3 in amino acids: CASIFDRGDSPLHF. The CDR3 DNA reads TGTGCCAGCATCTTTGACAGAGGAGACTCACCCCTCCACTTT.

The chain has TRBV5-1 and TRBJ2-1, with a tentative D call TRBD2 (6 bases). This CDR3 is built from 16 residues. V shed 0 bases and J shed 0 bases, with 10 bases lying between them. The V gene's germline CDR1 is SGHRS and CDR2 YFSETQ. The CDR3 DNA sequence: TGCGCCAGCAGCTTGGACCGGGGGAGCTCCTACAATGAGCAGTTCTTC. Protein sequence: CASSLDRGSSYNEQFF.

The chain couples TRBV3-1 (or the pseudogene TRBV3-2) to TRBJ2-7, with a possible D match to TRBD1 (5 bases). Germline assignment: CDR1 LGHDT and CDR2 YNNKEL (reference sequence). Trimming took off 0 bases at V and 8 bases at J, with 17 bases between the two ends. The CDR3 has 15 residues. Here the CDR3 DNA reads TGTGCCAGCAGCCAAGAGCCCCCCGCCAGGGTTAAGCAGTACTTC. It translates to CASSQEPPARVKQYF.

In its sample, this clone was seen a few times. The chain couples TRBV5-1 to TRBJ2-5, with D perhaps TRBD2 (6 bases). V shed 5 bases and J shed 5 bases, with 10 bases lying between them. Per germline, CDR1 SGHRS and CDR2 YFSETQ. The CDR3 is made up of 12 amino acids. As DNA, the CDR3 is TGCGCCAGCAGGGGGGGATCGGAGACCCAGTACTTC. It encodes CASRGGSETQYF.

The genes are TRBV29-1 and TRBJ1-1, with TRBD1 matching over 8 bases. The CDR3 spans 12 residues. V lost 7 bases and J lost 3; bases outside the gene matches: 4. The germline gives CDR1 SQVTM, CDR2 ANQGSEA. The CDR3 spells CSAETGDTEAFF. CDR3 sequence (DNA): TGCAGCGCTGAGACAGGGGACACTGAAGCTTTCTTT.

The chain carries TRBV25-1 and TRBJ2-1; 7 nucleotides agree with TRBD1. The CDR3 runs to 13 residues. The V gene end was trimmed by 6 bases and the J gene end by 10 bases; junction bases not matched to a gene: 9. From germline, CDR1 is MGHDK and CDR2 SYGVNS. The CDR3 is CASRETGLGEQFF. For the CDR3, the DNA is TGTGCCAGCAGAGAGACAGGGTTGGGCGAGCAGTTCTTC. Looking up the rest from reference TRBV25-1 and TRBJ2-1 gives the full variable domain: EADIYQTPRYLVIGTGKKITLECSQTMGHDKMYWYQQDPGMELHLIHYSYGVNSTEKGDLSSESTVSRIRTEHFPLTLESARPSHTSQYLCASRETGLGEQFFGPGTRLTVL.

The J gene is TRBJ1-1, the V gene TRBV3-1 (or the pseudogene TRBV3-2), with TRBD1 matching 9 bases. Germline V lookup: CDR1 LGHDT, CDR2 YNNKEL (reference sequence). This CDR3 has 14 residues. V lost 4 bases to trimming and J lost 0 bases; unmatched junction nucleotides: 0. The CDR3 DNA reads TGTGCCAGCAGCCGGACAGGGGTGAACACTGAAGCTTTCTTT. Amino acids: CASSRTGVNTEAFF.

The chain employs TRBV5-1 and TRBJ1-2; D possibly corresponds to TRBD1 (5 bases). Germline CDR1 and CDR2: SGHRS and YFSETQ. This CDR3 spans 13 amino acids. V dropped 0 bases and J dropped 8 bases, with 11 bases sitting between them. The CDR3 loop reads CASSLAAGRGYTF. The CDR3 DNA reads as TGCGCCAGCAGCTTGGCGGCAGGGAGGGGCTACACCTTC.

This rearrangement joins TRBV6-6 to TRBJ2-6, with 7 bases that match TRBD1. CDR1 and CDR2 (germline): MNHNY, SVGAGI (reference sequence). The CDR3 is 16 residues long. After removal of 6 bases from V and 2 bases from J, the junction contained 7 bases not matched to a gene. CDR3 bases: TGTGCCAGCAGCGCAGGGGGTATGGCTGGGGCCAACGTCCTGACTTTC. Translated, it gives CASSAGGMAGANVLTF.

The chain recombines TRBV2 with TRBJ2-7; D not resolved. Looked up from germline, CDR1 is SNHLY and CDR2 is FYNNEI. Trimming shortened V by 8 bases and J by 0 bases, and 11 bases separated the two germline ends. The CDR3 loop spans 13 amino acids. The CDR3 DNA reads as TGTGCCAGCGGTGTCAGTAACTCCTACGAGCAGTACTTC. Translated, it gives CASGVSNSYEQYF.

The chain has TRBV7-8 and TRBJ1-2; TRBD1 matches at 7 bases. Looked up from germline, CDR1 is SGHVS and CDR2 is FQNEAQ. There are 15 residues in the CDR3. After removal of 3 bases from V and 6 bases from J, the junction contained 10 bases not matched to a gene. CDR3 nucleotide sequence: TGTGCCAGCAGCTTGTCAGGGGGTCGATTCAATGGCTACACCTTC. Translated, it gives CASSLSGGRFNGYTF.

The rearrangement joins TRBV5-1 to TRBJ2-1; TRBD2 matches at 8 bases. This CDR3 comprises 16 residues. V was pared by 0 bases and J by 10 bases, with 12 bases of the junction left unmatched. Germline CDR1 and CDR2: SGHRS and YFSETQ. The CDR3 region is CASSLEIAGRGSEQFF. The DNA of the CDR3 is TGCGCCAGCAGCTTGGAGATAGCGGGACGGGGGTCGGAGCAGTTCTTC.

As DNA, the CDR3 is TGTGCCAGTAGTACTACGGGGTCTGAAGCTTTCTTT. Its translation: CASSTTGSEAFF. The chain is built from TRBV19 and TRBJ1-1; unclear D gene. With 4 bases removed from V and 6 bases from J, the gap between germline ends came to 9 bases. From germline, CDR1 is LNHDA and CDR2 SQIVND (reference sequence). The CDR3 has 12 amino acids.

The chain links TRBV6-5 to TRBJ2-7, with 7 positions matching TRBD1. Germline V gives CDR1 MNHEY, CDR2 SVGAGI. V shed 6 bases and J 5 bases; nucleotides not matched to a gene: 7. CDR3 length equals 13 residues. The CDR3 loop reads CASRPGQSNEQYF. The CDR3 DNA follows: TGTGCCAGCAGACCGGGACAGTCAAACGAGCAGTACTTC.

The V gene is TRBV2, the J gene TRBJ2-7, with a possible D match to TRBD2 (5 bases). V was trimmed by 6 bases and J by 6 bases, leaving 12 bases between them. Germline values: CDR1 SNHLY, CDR2 FYNNEI. The CDR3 contains 12 residues. This CDR3 reads CASRSDYGEQYF. CDR3 bases: TGTGCCAGCAGGTCAGACTACGGCGAGCAGTACTTC.

This clone has more than one count but fewer than ten. V and J are TRBV2 and TRBJ1-2; 10 nucleotides line up with TRBD1. V gave up 6 bases and J gave up 8 bases; unmatched junction bases: 18. The CDR3 sequence is 17 residues long. The germline V gene has CDR1 SNHLY and CDR2 FYNNEI. The CDR3 region is CASSANLRTGGTVGYTF. The CDR3 nucleotides read TGTGCCAGCAGCGCCAATTTACGGACAGGGGGGACAGTCGGCTACACCTTC.

The CDR3 region is CATSDSTPDRAYTGELFF. CDR3 nucleotides: TGTGCCACCAGTGATTCAACCCCCGACAGGGCGTACACCGGGGAGCTGTTTTTT. The chain couples TRBV24-1 to TRBJ2-2; 7 bases agree with TRBD1. With 2 bases clipped from V and 3 bases from J, the junction kept 11 bases outside the gene matches. CDR3 length: 18 residues. Germline V lookup: CDR1 KGHDR, CDR2 SFDVKD.

This clone has a handful of counts. The rearrangement joins TRBV6-2 or TRBV6-3 to TRBJ2-1; unclear D gene. The CDR3 is 12 amino acids. V gave up 3 bases and J gave up 5 bases, with 5 bases separating them. Germline V gene lookup returns CDR1 MNHEY and CDR2 SVGEGT. The CDR3 nucleotides read TGTGCCAGCAGTTATTTAGACAATGAGCAGTTCTTC. Its translation is CASSYLDNEQFF.

This rearrangement joins TRBV5-6 to TRBJ2-7; tentatively, D is TRBD1 (6 bases). Germline V gene data show CDR1 as SGHDT and CDR2 as YYEEEE. The CDR3 is 15 amino acids. V lost 3 bases and J lost 2, with 15 bases in between. The CDR3 protein is CASSSYVDSPYEQYF. Here the CDR3 DNA reads TGTGCCAGCAGCTCTTATGTGGACAGCCCCTACGAGCAGTACTTC.

This clone was seen a few times. The chain carries TRBV18 and TRBJ2-1, with 7 nucleotides matching TRBD2. V lost 6 bases, J lost 0 bases, and 11 bases stayed unmatched. The CDR3 loop spans 17 amino acids. The germline V gene has CDR1 KGHSH and CDR2 LQKENI. The CDR3 nucleotides read TGTGCCAGCTCGCCTACCCTAGCGGCAAGCTCCTACAATGAGCAGTTCTTC. It specifies CASSPTLAASSYNEQFF.

This chain uses TRBV5-8 with TRBJ2-7; TRBD2 matches at 13 bases. CDR1 is SGHTS and CDR2 is YDEGEE in the germline V gene. V lost 4 bases, J lost 11 bases, and 12 bases stayed unmatched. The CDR3 extends over 15 amino acids. The CDR3 protein is CASSTAGLAGSVEYF. CDR3 nucleotide sequence: TGTGCCAGCAGCACCGCGGGACTAGCGGGGTCGGTTGAGTACTTC.

This clone rates as medium-sized (0.01 to 0.1%). The chain combines TRBV12-3 or TRBV12-4 with TRBJ2-1, with D perhaps TRBD2 (6 bases). Trimming left V 5 bases short and J 13 bases short, with 15 bases between. This CDR3 region has 12 residues. CDR3 DNA: TGTGCCAGCAGTGGGCATCGGCGGGAACAGTTCTTC. This gives the protein CASSGHRREQFF.